The 21 T cell receptor beta chains below all came from one sample that was sequenced in a study of blood T cell repertoires in COVID-19. The data were produced by immunoSEQ multiplex PCR, yet TCRdb's version contains in-frame clones alone and is incomplete. The sample shows 100,000 or so clones, 85% of them seen only once. Source material: peripheral blood. Source of these receptors: a woman in her seventies with active or convalescent COVID-19.

The J gene is TRBJ2-3, the V gene TRBV5-8; perhaps TRBD1 as D (7 bases). The V and J ends lost 3 bases and 1 base respectively, with 15 bases between them. Germline loops: CDR1 SGHTS, CDR2 YDEGEE. This CDR3 comprises 16 residues. The CDR3 spells CASSWGGQARTDTQYF. For the CDR3, the DNA is TGTGCCAGCAGCTGGGGAGGACAGGCTCGCACAGATACGCAGTATTTT.

V usage is TRBV6-5 and J usage is TRBJ2-1, with 8 bases fitting TRBD1. The CDR3 loop spans 13 amino acids. Per germline, CDR1 MNHEY and CDR2 SVGAGI. The ends lost 6 bases at V and 10 bases at J; junction bases unmatched: 8. CDR3 sequence: CASSPRDRREQFF. CDR3 bases: TGTGCCAGCAGCCCCAGGGACAGGAGGGAGCAGTTCTTC.

The chain uses TRBV25-1 and TRBJ1-6; 7 nucleotides align to TRBD1. The CDR3 loop spans 15 amino acids. Germline V gene sequence: CDR1 MGHDK, CDR2 SYGVNS. The V segment lost 6 bases and the J segment 8 bases; nucleotides outside the gene matches: 10. The CDR3 protein is CASRADRARDSPLHF. The CDR3 region has the DNA TGTGCCAGCAGAGCCGACAGGGCGAGAGATTCACCCCTCCACTTT.

The genes are TRBV2 and TRBJ1-5, with D tentatively TRBD1 (5 bases). V lost 7 bases, J lost 6 bases, and 13 bases lay in between. CDR1 is SNHLY and CDR2 is FYNNEI in the germline V gene. The length of the CDR3 is 13 residues. The DNA for the CDR3 is TGTGCCAGCACCCAGGGAAAAGGTCAGCCCCAGCATTTT. Its translation is CASTQGKGQPQHF.

V and J are TRBV5-1 and TRBJ2-5, with 7 bases matching TRBD1. Trimming took 6 bases from V and 0 from J; bases not matched to a gene: 2. Per germline, CDR1 SGHRS and CDR2 YFSETQ. This CDR3 spans 13 amino acids. Here the CDR3 reads CASTRGYQETQYF. The CDR3 DNA reads as TGCGCCAGCACCAGGGGGTACCAAGAGACCCAGTACTTC.

This clone was counted between two and nine times. The chain has TRBV6-1 and TRBJ1-1; 10 bases align to TRBD1. After removal of 4 bases from V and 4 bases from J, the junction contained 15 bases not matched to a gene. Germline loops: CDR1 MNHNS, CDR2 SASEGT. The CDR3 contains 18 residues. The CDR3 here is CASSGWDRGGQGGTEAFF. The CDR3 DNA is TGTGCCAGCAGTGGGTGGGACAGGGGAGGGCAAGGCGGCACTGAAGCTTTCTTT.

The V and J genes are TRBV15 and TRBJ1-4; no clear D. The length of the CDR3 is 14 residues. Germline V gives CDR1 LNHNV, CDR2 YYDKDF (reference sequence). V was pared by 0 bases and J by 13 bases, with 15 bases between. CDR3 loop: CATSRDKNSFGLFF. The DNA of the CDR3 is TGTGCCACCAGCAGAGATAAAAATAGTTTTGGACTGTTTTTT.

The rearrangement uses TRBV4-2 and TRBJ1-4; 7 bases map to TRBD1. The CDR3 has 16 amino acids. The germline CDR1 and CDR2 sequences are LGHNA and YNFKEQ. V shed 5 bases and J 8 bases; nucleotides not matched to a gene: 14. The CDR3 loop is CASSVGDSLRGEKLFF. In nucleotides, the CDR3 is TGTGCCAGCAGCGTGGGGGACAGCCTGCGAGGCGAAAAACTGTTTTTT.

This clone was picked up a small number of times. This rearrangement joins TRBV18 to TRBJ2-6, with D perhaps matching TRBD1 (6 bases). CDR3 size: 18 residues. Trimming cost V 3 bases and J 2 bases, with 17 bases left between them. The germline V gene encodes CDR1 KGHSH and CDR2 LQKENI. Here the CDR3 DNA reads TGTGCCAGCTCACCCATGGGGGCGCAAGGTACTGGGGCCAACGTCCTGACTTTC. Protein: CASSPMGAQGTGANVLTF.

CDR3 amino acids: CASSKVIGDRDPPGANVLTF. The DNA of the CDR3 is TGTGCCAGCAGCAAAGTAATAGGGGACAGGGACCCGCCTGGGGCCAACGTCCTGACTTTC. The V and J genes are TRBV21-1 and TRBJ2-6; TRBD1 was called by the table and not checked on the DNA. TRBV21-1 is a pseudogene locus. There are 20 residues in the CDR3.

The chain employs TRBV9 and TRBJ1-2, with TRBD1 identical over 8 bases. The CDR3 is 17 residues long. CDR1 and CDR2 from the germline V gene are SGDLS and YYNGEE. V lost 0 bases, J lost 3 bases, and 10 bases stayed unmatched. DNA of the CDR3: TGTGCCAGCAGCGTAGGAGGGAAGACAGGGGATGACTATGGCTACACCTTC. This codes for CASSVGGKTGDDYGYTF.

This chain joins TRBV7-3 and TRBJ2-2, with 9 bases that match TRBD1. Trimming removed 4 bases from V and 6 bases from J; junction bases left unmatched: 6. The CDR3 is made up of 15 amino acids. CDR1 and CDR2 (germline): SGHTA, FQGTGA. DNA of the CDR3: TGTGCCAGCAGCTCTGGGACAGGGAGGCCCGGGGAGCTGTTTTTT. The encoded protein is CASSSGTGRPGELFF.

The rearrangement uses TRBV11-2 and TRBJ2-1, with 11 bases aligning to TRBD2. V dropped 4 bases and J dropped 12; count of bases not matched to a gene: 14. The germline gives CDR1 SGHAT, CDR2 FQNNGV. The CDR3 runs to 16 residues. CDR3 in amino acids: CASSSPGLAVSGAQFF. The DNA of the CDR3 is TGTGCCAGCAGCTCACCGGGACTAGCGGTATCGGGGGCGCAGTTCTTC.

A few counts support this clone. The V call is TRBV29-1, the J call TRBJ1-5; perhaps TRBD1 as D (6 bases). Per germline, CDR1 SQVTM and CDR2 ANQGSEA. V was trimmed by 5 bases and J by 9 bases, leaving 17 bases between them. This CDR3 has 13 residues. DNA for the CDR3: TGCAGCGTTATCACGGGGGGCGAAGGGCCCCAGCATTTT. Amino acid sequence: CSVITGGEGPQHF. Full variable domain (outside the CDR3, taken from reference TRBV29-1 and TRBJ1-5): SAVISQKPSRDICQRGTSLTIQCQVDSQVTMMFWYRQQPGQSLTLIATANQGSEATYESGFVIDKFPISRPNLTFSTLTVSNMSPEDSSIYLCSVITGGEGPQHFGDGTRLSIL.

CDR3 residues: CASSPQGTQETQYF. CDR3 nucleotides: TGTGCCAGCAGCCCACAGGGTACTCAAGAGACCCAGTACTTC. V usage is TRBV9 and J usage is TRBJ2-5; D is possibly TRBD1 (6 bases). Trimming removed 4 bases at V and 2 bases at J, with 12 bases between. Germline V gives CDR1 SGDLS, CDR2 YYNGEE. The CDR3 is made up of 14 amino acids.

The J gene is TRBJ1-2, the V gene TRBV29-1; D possibly corresponds to TRBD1 (5 bases). Trimming left V 5 bases short and J 7 bases short, with 11 bases between. CDR3 size: 11 residues. Germline CDR1 is SQVTM and CDR2 is ANQGSEA. CDR3 bases: TGCAGCGTTTCACAGGCCTCTGGCTACACCTTC. This translates into CSVSQASGYTF. The entire variable domain, with the rest obtained from reference TRBV29-1 and TRBJ1-2, is as follows: SAVISQKPSRDICQRGTSLTIQCQVDSQVTMMFWYRQQPGQSLTLIATANQGSEATYESGFVIDKFPISRPNLTFSTLTVSNMSPEDSSIYLCSVSQASGYTFGSGTRLTVV.

The V gene is TRBV5-8, the J gene TRBJ1-3; D uncertain. Trimming cost V 2 bases and J 0 bases, with 6 bases left between them. Germline values: CDR1 SGHTS, CDR2 YDEGEE. The CDR3 sequence is 14 residues long. The CDR3 region has the DNA TGTGCCAGCAGCTTCCTTATCTCTGGAAACACCATATATTTT. Protein: CASSFLISGNTIYF.

The chain carries TRBV5-1 and TRBJ1-1; tentatively, D is TRBD1 (5 bases). With 0 bases removed from V and 6 bases from J, the gap between germline ends came to 15 bases. The CDR3 has 15 residues. Germline CDR1 and CDR2: SGHRS and YFSETQ. CDR3 DNA sequence: TGCGCCAGCAGCTTGGTGGGGTTCGGGGGAGCTGAAGCTTTCTTT. Translating gives CASSLVGFGGAEAFF.

The chain couples TRBV6-6 to TRBJ1-1, with TRBD1 matching 9 bases. CDR3 length: 12 amino acids. V gave up 5 bases and J gave up 13 bases; unmatched junction bases: 8. Germline loops: CDR1 MNHNY, CDR2 SVGAGI (reference sequence). CDR3 bases: TGTGCCAGCAGTCGAGGGACAGGGCTGGGTTTCTTT. Its protein product is CASSRGTGLGFF.

The chain recombines TRBV18 with TRBJ1-1, with D hard to call. This CDR3 spans 14 amino acids. From germline, CDR1 is KGHSH and CDR2 LQKENI. Trimming stripped 1 base from V and 2 bases from J, with 8 bases between. The CDR3 DNA reads as TGTGCCAGCTCACCACACGCAGATAACACTGAAGCTTTCTTT. It codes for CASSPHADNTEAFF.

V usage is TRBV5-1 and J usage is TRBJ2-3; tentatively, D is TRBD1 (5 bases). Trimming removed 1 base at V and 2 bases at J, with 8 bases between. This CDR3 has 14 amino acids. CDR1 is SGHRS, CDR2 YFSETQ, per germline. CDR3 amino acids: CASSLRQNTDTQYF. Here the CDR3 DNA reads TGCGCCAGCAGCTTGAGACAGAACACAGATACGCAGTATTTT.